This T cell receptor (beta chain) was sequenced for a study of shared clonotypes between healthy human individuals. The CDR3 runs to 16 residues. V was cut by 3 bases and J by 5 bases, with 17 bases left in between. Germline CDR1 and CDR2: MDHEN and SYDVKM. A word on this clone: Antigen unknown.

Naive-designated CD8 cells lacked CD45RO, were positively enriched for CCR7, and omitted terminally differentiated effector memory CD45RA+ cells. Nashville, Tennessee was home to all donors, each a Caucasian adult. Sequenced by immunoSEQ multiplex PCR; TCRdb stores in-frame clones only, minus some. Of 2 million or so clones detected, approximately 94% appear once; the ten largest clones hold more than 0.95%. Findings of the study overall: Unshared clonotypes carried lower generation probabilities than those common to all four donors. Memory subsets generally showed smaller estimated richness than naive subsets did. Though the depth was large, rarefaction showed that sorted-subset sequencing was incomplete.

The receptor comes from a man aged 18 to 35 in good health. Source material: naive CD8+ T cells sorted from blood. The rearrangement joins TRBV28 to TRBJ1-5; no clear D. The CDR3 region has the DNA TGTGCCAGCAGTTTGTTCTTAGGGAGATCAGATCAGCCCCAGCATTTT. Protein product: CASSLFLGRSDQPQHF.